This T cell receptor (beta chain) stems from a study of T cell responses to AZD1222 COVID-19 vaccine. Study-level findings and limits: Per reports, nearly half of all spike-specific TCRs target regions that are unmutated in variants. After the peak T cell response, and only then, were repertoires sampled. Clonal diversity may have been underestimated, and the donors were mostly white British, with more females than males.

This clone has a single count. Its antigen is as yet unknown. The data were produced by immunoSEQ multiplex PCR, yet TCRdb's version contains in-frame clones alone and is incomplete. The table includes 100,000 to 150,000 clones, approximately 82% detected once. Germline V gives CDR1 SGDLS, CDR2 YYNGEE. V lost 4 bases, J lost 2 bases, and 4 bases lay in between. The CDR3 covers 12 residues. The chain uses TRBV9 and TRBJ1-3; D gene ambiguous. Sequencing was performed on peripheral blood, taken 28 days after the second AZD1222 dose. This TCR derives from an adult who received the AZD1222 COVID-19 vaccine. The CDR3 coding sequence is TGTGCCAGCAGCTCCCCTGGAAACACCATATATTTT. Its protein is CASSSPGNTIYF.